These 8 T cell receptor beta chains share one sample of origin, sequenced in a study of T cell clones after liver transplantation. The method was immunoSEQ multiplex PCR; TCRdb's version includes in-frame clones alone and lacks a portion of them. Seen here are around 100,000 clones, about 80% observed once, and the top ten hold approximately 3%. The input for sequencing was CD4+ T cells from blood, taken around 44 months after liver transplant. The receptors were sampled from a human patient who received a liver transplant. Some T cells may possibly be graft donor cells.

The chain employs TRBV2 and TRBJ2-7; maybe TRBD2 (7 bases). In germline, CDR1 is SNHLY, CDR2 FYNNEI. V was shortened by 3 bases and J by 7 bases, with 13 bases between the two germline ends. The CDR3 sequence is 13 residues long. In DNA form, the CDR3 reads TGTGCCAGCAGTGATTCGGGGGGCTGGGAGCAGTACTTC. As protein: CASSDSGGWEQYF.

The chain links TRBV19 to TRBJ2-3, with D perhaps matching TRBD1 (6 bases). V lost 5 bases to trimming and J lost 2 bases, with 14 bases between them. CDR3 length: 15 amino acids. The germline gives CDR1 LNHDA, CDR2 SQIVND (reference sequence). CDR3 protein: CASSRRGSDTDTQYF. As DNA, the CDR3 is TGTGCCAGTAGTCGCAGGGGCTCGGACACAGATACGCAGTATTTT.

The V and J genes are TRBV29-1 and TRBJ2-7; D remains ambiguous. V shed 1 base and J shed 5 bases, with 9 bases lying between them. Germline assignment: CDR1 SQVTM and CDR2 ANQGSEA. The CDR3 is made up of 12 amino acids. CDR3 sequence reads: CSVEGSTHEQYF. CDR3 nucleotides: TGCAGCGTTGAAGGCAGTACCCACGAGCAGTACTTC.

The rearrangement links TRBV19 to TRBJ2-5, with D tentatively TRBD2 (6 bases). CDR1 is LNHDA, CDR2 SQIVND, per germline (reference sequence). The CDR3 is 14 residues long. V was trimmed by 5 bases and J by 0 bases, leaving 10 bases between them. The chain's CDR3 is CASSPGSNQETQYF. The CDR3 coding sequence is TGTGCCAGTAGTCCCGGGAGTAACCAAGAGACCCAGTACTTC. The whole variable domain, remainder taken from reference TRBV19 and TRBJ2-5, is DGGITQSPKYLFRKEGQNVTLSCEQNLNHDAMYWYRQDPGQGLRLIYYSQIVNDFQKGDIAEGYSVSREKKESFPLTVTSAQKNPTAFYLCASSPGSNQETQYFGPGTRLLVL.

As regards this clone: This sample also contains other DNA sequences that code for the same CDR3. The chain has TRBV7-3 and TRBJ1-1; D gene ambiguous. Trimming pared 1 base from V and 1 base from J, leaving 7 bases between. The CDR3 runs 14 residues. Per the germline V gene, CDR1 is SGHTA and CDR2 is FQGTGA. The CDR3 loop reads CASSLSGKNTEAFF. The DNA of the CDR3 is TGTGCCAGCAGCTTAAGCGGAAAGAACACTGAAGCTTTCTTT.

The V gene is TRBV6-5, the J gene TRBJ1-2; D is unresolved. Germline CDR1 reads MNHEY; CDR2 reads SVGAGI. The CDR3 totals 13 residues. Trimming left V 2 bases short and J 6 bases short, with 10 bases between. Here the CDR3 reads CASSYRDGNGYTF. The CDR3 DNA reads TGTGCCAGCAGTTACCGCGACGGGAATGGCTACACCTTC.

As regards this clone: Other nucleotide sequences from this sample produce the same CDR3. This rearrangement joins TRBV29-1 to TRBJ2-3; D is unclear. The V and J ends lost 4 bases and 3 bases respectively, with 8 bases between them. Germline values: CDR1 SQVTM, CDR2 ANQGSEA. The CDR3 consists of 12 residues. The CDR3 sequence is CSVGSGTDTQYF. The CDR3 nucleotides are TGCAGCGTTGGATCAGGAACAGATACGCAGTATTTT.

The rearrangement links TRBV14 to TRBJ2-3; D ambiguous. This CDR3 is 15 amino acids long. Trimming pared 4 bases from V and 2 bases from J, leaving 13 bases between. Germline lookup yields CDR1 SGHDN and CDR2 FVKESK. The CDR3 loop is CASSLLPPPTDTQYF. CDR3 nucleotide sequence: TGTGCCAGCAGCCTACTTCCCCCTCCCACAGATACGCAGTATTTT.